This record covers a single T cell receptor beta chain. What it binds is not known. The data belong to a study of T cell responses to AZD1222 COVID-19 vaccine. Study conclusions and caveats: Seropositive at baseline were only 5 or 6 AZD1222 recipients. Spike-specific TCR depth and breadth grew after two AZD1222 doses.

This table comes from immunoSEQ multiplex PCR, and its TCRdb copy is limited to in-frame clones, with some not included. The table lists roughly 120,000 clones, more than 70% of them singletons. The clonotype comes from an adult who received the AZD1222 COVID-19 vaccine. The input for sequencing was peripheral blood, taken 28 days after the second AZD1222 dose.

The CDR3 loop reads CASSYTAGLDTDTQYF. As DNA, the CDR3 is TGCGCCAGCAGCTACACCGCGGGACTAGACACAGATACGCAGTATTTT. V usage is TRBV5-1 and J usage is TRBJ2-3, with 8 bases lining up with TRBD2. Germline trimming cut 3 bases from V and 2 bases from J; bases unmatched to any gene: 8. The germline CDR1 and CDR2 sequences are SGHRS and YFSETQ. The CDR3 has 16 residues.